This is a list of T cell receptor beta chains from one sample in a study of cytomegalovirus exposure and HLA in healthy donors. Sequencing was performed with immunoSEQ multiplex PCR; in TCRdb, only in-frame clones are kept and a portion is missing. The sample yields more than 150,000 clones, more than 65% seen once. Sequenced sample: PBMCs. These receptors all stem from a woman younger than 45 in good health and CMV-seropositive. The CDR3 runs from the conserved cysteine through the conserved F or W. The order of the fields is J gene, V gene, D gene, clone size, CDR3 DNA, CDR3 protein. The D gene is left open where the match is weak. Clone size is not always given. Where it is, it says once, few, many or a class for expanded clones.

J: TRBJ2-6; V: TRBV6-4; D: -; size: -; DNA: TGTGCCAGCAGTGACGAGGTTGCCCTCGTCTCTGGGGCCAACGTCCTGACTTTC; CDR3: CASSDEVALVSGANVLTF
J: TRBJ2-2; V: TRBV2; D: -; size: -; DNA: TGTGCCAGCAGTGTAAACACCGGGGAGCTGTTTTTT; CDR3: CASSVNTGELFF
J: TRBJ2-7; V: TRBV5-1; D: TRBD2; size: -; DNA: TGCGCCAGCAGCTTGGGGACTAGCGATACCTACGAGCAGTACTTC; CDR3: CASSLGTSDTYEQYF
J: TRBJ1-2; V: TRBV4-1; D: TRBD1; size: -; DNA: TGCGCCAGCAGCCAAGAGCGGACAGGGAATTACTATGGCTACACCTTC; CDR3: CASSQERTGNYYGYTF
J: TRBJ1-3; V: TRBV5-1; D: -; size: -; DNA: TGCGCCAGCAGCTTTGGCCTCCTGGAGGGAAACACCATATATTTT; CDR3: CASSFGLLEGNTIYF
J: TRBJ2-1; V: TRBV7-9; D: TRBD2; size: -; DNA: TGTGCCAGCAGCTTACCCGGGACTAGCGGGCCGTACAATGAGCAGTTCTTC; CDR3: CASSLPGTSGPYNEQFF
J: TRBJ2-3; V: TRBV15; D: -; size: -; DNA: TGTGCCACCAGCAGAGCCCCCGGGACAAGCACAGATACGCAGTATTTT; CDR3: CATSRAPGTSTDTQYF
J: TRBJ1-2; V: TRBV4-3; D: TRBD1; size: -; DNA: TGCGCCAGCAGCCAAGCGGGGACAGGGTATGGCTACACCTTC; CDR3: CASSQAGTGYGYTF
J: TRBJ2-5; V: TRBV19; D: TRBD1; size: -; DNA: TGTGCCAGTAGTGTGGACAGGGGACAAGAGACCCAGTACTTC; CDR3: CASSVDRGQETQYF
J: TRBJ1-2; V: TRBV7-9; D: -; size: once; DNA: TGTTCCAGCAGCTTTAGGCCAGGGAATGGCTACACCTTC; CDR3: CSSSFRPGNGYTF
J: TRBJ2-7; V: TRBV5-1; D: -; size: -; DNA: TGCGCCAGCAGCTTGGAGTCCGGTCTGTCCTACGAGCAGTACTTC; CDR3: CASSLESGLSYEQYF
J: TRBJ1-1; V: TRBV19; D: TRBD1; size: -; DNA: TGTGCCAGTAGTTTGCTGACAGGGGGCATAAGTAGTACTGAAGCTTTCTTT; CDR3: CASSLLTGGISSTEAFF
J: TRBJ1-6; V: TRBV9; D: -; size: -; DNA: TGTGCCAGCAGCCCAAGGAGTTTTAGCTCCTATAATTCACCCCTCCACTTT; CDR3: CASSPRSFSSYNSPLHF
J: TRBJ2-7; V: TRBV7-9; D: TRBD1; size: -; DNA: TGTGCCAGCAGCCGCGGGACAGGGAACTCCTACGAGCAGTACTTC; CDR3: CASSRGTGNSYEQYF
J: TRBJ1-2; V: TRBV7-2; D: -; size: -; DNA: TGTGCCAGCAGCCCCCGAAACAGGGCACCGTATGGCTACACCTTC; CDR3: CASSPRNRAPYGYTF
J: TRBJ1-2; V: TRBV5-1; D: TRBD1; size: -; DNA: TGCGCCAGCAGCCAAGCCGGACAGGGGTATGGCTACACCTTC; CDR3: CASSQAGQGYGYTF
J: TRBJ2-3; V: TRBV10-3; D: -; size: once; DNA: TGTGCCATCAGTGATCCCCGTGGTAGGGCGGGGACAGATACGCAGTATTTT; CDR3: CAISDPRGRAGTDTQYF
J: TRBJ1-6; V: TRBV7-9; D: TRBD1; size: -; DNA: TGTGCCAGCAGCCCGCCCCAGGGGGCAAGTAATTCACCCCTCCACTTT; CDR3: CASSPPQGASNSPLHF
J: TRBJ2-7; V: TRBV28; D: TRBD1; size: -; DNA: TGTGCCAGGAGTACCCTTCGAAATAACCGGGACAGAGCCTACGAGCAGTACTTC; CDR3: CARSTLRNNRDRAYEQYF
J: TRBJ1-4; V: TRBV2; D: TRBD1; size: -; DNA: TGTGCCAGCAGCTCCGACAGGGGGCTTGAAAAACTGTTTTTT; CDR3: CASSSDRGLEKLFF
J: TRBJ1-4; V: TRBV6-6; D: TRBD1; size: -; DNA: TGTGCCAGCAGATCCACGGGACAGGGGGCACAAAAACTGTTTTTT; CDR3: CASRSTGQGAQKLFF
J: TRBJ1-1; V: TRBV4-3; D: -; size: -; DNA: TGCGCCAGCAGTCTGACAGGAAGTTTCAACACTGAAGCTTTCTTT; CDR3: CASSLTGSFNTEAFF
J: TRBJ1-5; V: TRBV4-2; D: -; size: few; DNA: TGTGCCAGCAGCCAAGAGGGTCAGGGAGGGAATCAGCCCCAGCATTTT; CDR3: CASSQEGQGGNQPQHF
J: TRBJ2-5; V: TRBV7-9; D: -; size: -; DNA: TGTGCCAGCAGCTACGGCACAGGCCAGTACTTC; CDR3: CASSYGTGQYF
J: TRBJ2-1; V: TRBV4-2; D: TRBD2; size: -; DNA: TGTGCCAGCAGCCAAGGGGGGACTAGCGGGTACGAGCAGTTCTTC; CDR3: CASSQGGTSGYEQFF
J: TRBJ1-4; V: TRBV7-2; D: -; size: -; DNA: TGTGCCAGCAGCCTAGACGGGGTGGTACAAAAACTGTTTTTT; CDR3: CASSLDGVVQKLFF
J: TRBJ2-7; V: TRBV28; D: TRBD2; size: -; DNA: TGTGCCAGCAGTCCTTTAGCGGGAGCAGGGGAGCAGTACTTC; CDR3: CASSPLAGAGEQYF
J: TRBJ2-1; V: TRBV19; D: TRBD2; size: -; DNA: TGTGCCAGTAGTTTACGATCGAGCGGGAGCCATGAGCAGTTCTTC; CDR3: CASSLRSSGSHEQFF
J: TRBJ2-7; V: TRBV20-1; D: -; size: -; DNA: TGCAGTGCTGAGTTCAGGGAGGAGTACTTC; CDR3: CSAEFREEYF
J: TRBJ2-3; V: TRBV5-4; D: TRBD2; size: -; DNA: TGTGCCAGCAGCCCCGGGACTAGCGGCCTAGAAACGCAGTATTTT; CDR3: CASSPGTSGLETQYF
J: TRBJ1-5; V: TRBV5-1; D: TRBD1; size: few; DNA: TGCGCCAGCAGCTTGGGGGACAGGGAGTTAGGGGCCCAGCATTTT; CDR3: CASSLGDRELGAQHF
J: TRBJ1-2; V: TRBV2; D: -; size: few; DNA: TGTGCCAGCAGTGGGCGGGGCTACACCTTC; CDR3: CASSGRGYTF
J: TRBJ2-2; V: TRBV5-1; D: TRBD1; size: once; DNA: TGCGCCAGCAGCTTGGCCTTGACAGGGGGCCCGAACACCGGGGAGCTGTTTTTT; CDR3: CASSLALTGGPNTGELFF
J: TRBJ2-5; V: TRBV10-3; D: TRBD1; size: few; DNA: TGTGCCATCGGAGACAGGGGGCTGGTGGAGACCCAGTACTTC; CDR3: CAIGDRGLVETQYF
J: TRBJ1-1; V: TRBV6-4; D: -; size: -; DNA: TGTGCCAGCAGTGACGGGACAAAGGAGAACACTGAAGCTTTCTTT; CDR3: CASSDGTKENTEAFF
J: TRBJ2-7; V: TRBV10-1; D: TRBD2; size: -; DNA: TGCGCCAGCAATAGCGGGAGCTACGAGCAGTACTTC; CDR3: CASNSGSYEQYF
J: TRBJ1-1; V: TRBV10-3; D: -; size: -; DNA: TGTGCCATCAGACACGACAGGTCGGTCACTGAAGCTTTCTTT; CDR3: CAIRHDRSVTEAFF
J: TRBJ2-1; V: TRBV29-1; D: -; size: -; DNA: TGCAGCGTTGACGGGAGCGCCTACAATGAGCAGTTCTTC; CDR3: CSVDGSAYNEQFF
J: TRBJ1-2; V: TRBV27; D: -; size: few; DNA: TGTGCCAGCAGTAGAGAACTATCAGACGGAGCCTATGGCTACACCTTC; CDR3: CASSRELSDGAYGYTF
J: TRBJ2-5; V: TRBV19; D: TRBD2; size: -; DNA: TGTGCCAGTAGAACAGCGGGGGGAGGAGAGACCCAGTACTTC; CDR3: CASRTAGGGETQYF
J: TRBJ1-1; V: TRBV5-4; D: -; size: -; DNA: TGTGCCAGTTCCCGTTGGAGAAACCCATCGGATGCTTTCTTT; CDR3: CASSRWRNPSDAFF
J: TRBJ2-2; V: TRBV4-2; D: TRBD2; size: -; DNA: TGTGCCAGCAGCCAAGACGCTAGCGGGGCGGGATATAGGGGCGCCGGGGAGCTGTTTTTT; CDR3: CASSQDASGAGYRGAGELFF
J: TRBJ2-2; V: TRBV5-1; D: TRBD2; size: -; DNA: TGCGCCAGCAGCTTGTCCCCGGGACTAGCTAGCAGCGGGGAGCTGTTTTTT; CDR3: CASSLSPGLASSGELFF
J: TRBJ2-3; V: TRBV7-8; D: TRBD1; size: -; DNA: TGTGCCAGCAGCCCCCGACAGGGCAGCACAGATACGCAGTATTTT; CDR3: CASSPRQGSTDTQYF
J: TRBJ1-3; V: TRBV6-5; D: TRBD1; size: -; DNA: TGTGCCAGCAGTTATGGGACAGGGATTAACACCATATATTTT; CDR3: CASSYGTGINTIYF
J: TRBJ1-2; V: TRBV5-1; D: TRBD1; size: -; DNA: TGCGCCAGCAGCTTGGGACAGGGGAGTAGCTACACCTTC; CDR3: CASSLGQGSSYTF
J: TRBJ2-3; V: TRBV6-6; D: TRBD2; size: few; DNA: TGTGCCAGCCACACTAGCGGGGGGGCCCACGATACGCAGTATTTT; CDR3: CASHTSGGAHDTQYF
J: TRBJ1-3; V: TRBV10-3; D: -; size: -; DNA: TGTGCCATCAGTGAGTCACGGGACTCTGGAAACACCATATATTTT; CDR3: CAISESRDSGNTIYF
J: TRBJ1-5; V: TRBV28; D: TRBD1; size: -; DNA: TGTGCCAGCAGTACGGGACAGTTCAATCAGCCCCAGCATTTT; CDR3: CASSTGQFNQPQHF
J: TRBJ2-7; V: TRBV7-8; D: TRBD2; size: -; DNA: TGTGCCAGCAGCCCTTACGGACTAGCTGGCGAGCAGTACTTC; CDR3: CASSPYGLAGEQYF